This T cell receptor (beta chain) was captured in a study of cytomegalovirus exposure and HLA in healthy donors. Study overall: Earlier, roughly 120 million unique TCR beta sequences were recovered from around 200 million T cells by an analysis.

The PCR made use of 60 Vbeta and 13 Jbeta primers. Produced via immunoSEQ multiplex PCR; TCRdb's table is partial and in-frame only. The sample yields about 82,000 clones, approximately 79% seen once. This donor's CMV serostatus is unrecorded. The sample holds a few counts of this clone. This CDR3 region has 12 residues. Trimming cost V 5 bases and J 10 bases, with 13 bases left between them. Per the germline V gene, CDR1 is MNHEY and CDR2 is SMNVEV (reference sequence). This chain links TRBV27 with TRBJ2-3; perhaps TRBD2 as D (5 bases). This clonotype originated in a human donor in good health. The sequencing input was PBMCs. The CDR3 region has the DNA TGTGCCAGCAGTCCGAGCTTGAGGGCGCAGTATTTT. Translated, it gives CASSPSLRAQYF.